This TCR beta chain was identified during a study of regulatory T cells in long-lasting Graves disease. Time point described: newly diagnosed GD, antithyroid drugs for less than 3 months. Extracted RNA from PBMCs served as the source of the TCR library. The peripheral blood volume drawn was approximately 9.5 milliliters, and it was collected into EDTA tubes. Points from the study as a whole: Patients with persistent disease showed a bias toward TRBV28, TRBJ1-2 and TRBJ2-5. Shared public clonotypes totalled about 2,800 in persistent patients, compared with about 930 in new patients.

Both iRepertoire HTBI primers and Arm-PCR of CDR3 regions were used to build the TCR beta libraries. TCRdb reanalysed the multiplex PCR reads using MiXCR and keeps one entry per CDR3 protein. The data hold about 530,000 distinct CDR3 sequences, with 15% to 20% observed a single time. Regarding this clonotype: Its antigen remains unidentified.

The CDR3 runs to 16 residues. The ends were cut back, 0 bases at V and 5 bases at J, with 14 bases in the middle. Per germline, CDR1 SGHVS and CDR2 FNYEAQ. The same data also contributed to another study, on T cells in Graves' hyperthyroidism and ophthalmopathy.

This TCR was sampled from a woman aged 35-65 years with Graves disease. The J gene is TRBJ2-1, the V gene TRBV7-6; D is possibly TRBD1 or TRBD2 (6 bases each). The sequencing here drew on peripheral blood mononuclear cells (PBMCs), taken at new diagnosis, from a patient treated with antithyroid drugs. The CDR3 coding sequence is TGTGCCAGCAGCTTAGCGCGTGGGGGGCCCGACAATGAGCAGTTCTTC. It is translated as CASSLARGGPDNEQFF.